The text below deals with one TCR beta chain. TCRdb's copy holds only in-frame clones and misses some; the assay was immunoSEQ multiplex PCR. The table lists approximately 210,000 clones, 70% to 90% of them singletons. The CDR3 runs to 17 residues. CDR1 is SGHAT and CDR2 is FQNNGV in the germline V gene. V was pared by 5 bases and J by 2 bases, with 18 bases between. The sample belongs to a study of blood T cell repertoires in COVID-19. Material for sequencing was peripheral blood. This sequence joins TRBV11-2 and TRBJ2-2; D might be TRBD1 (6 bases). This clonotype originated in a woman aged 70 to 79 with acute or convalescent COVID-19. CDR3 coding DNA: TGTGCCAGCAGCACCGGGCTTACAGGGTTTAACACCGGGGAGCTGTTTTTT. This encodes CASSTGLTGFNTGELFF.